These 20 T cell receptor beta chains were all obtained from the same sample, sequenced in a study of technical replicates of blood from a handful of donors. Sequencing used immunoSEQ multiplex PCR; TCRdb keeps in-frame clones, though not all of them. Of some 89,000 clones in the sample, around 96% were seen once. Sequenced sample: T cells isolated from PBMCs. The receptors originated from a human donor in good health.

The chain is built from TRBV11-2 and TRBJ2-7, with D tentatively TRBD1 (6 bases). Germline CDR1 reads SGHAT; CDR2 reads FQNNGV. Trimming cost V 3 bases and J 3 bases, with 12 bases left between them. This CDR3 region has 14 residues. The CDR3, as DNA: TGTGCCAGCAGCTTGGCAGGGGTGGGCTACGAGCAGTACTTC. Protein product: CASSLAGVGYEQYF.

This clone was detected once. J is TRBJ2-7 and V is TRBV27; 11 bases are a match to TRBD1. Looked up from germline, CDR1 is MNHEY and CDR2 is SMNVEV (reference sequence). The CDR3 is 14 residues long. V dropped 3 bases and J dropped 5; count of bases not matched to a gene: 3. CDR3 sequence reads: CASSFGQGAHEQYF. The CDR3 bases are TGTGCCAGCAGTTTTGGACAGGGGGCCCACGAGCAGTACTTC.

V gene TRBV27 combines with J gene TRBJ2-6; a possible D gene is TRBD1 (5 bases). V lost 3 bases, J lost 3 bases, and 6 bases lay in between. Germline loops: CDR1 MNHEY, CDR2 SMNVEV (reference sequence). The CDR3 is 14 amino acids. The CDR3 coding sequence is TGTGCCAGCAGTTTGGGGCGTGGGGCCAACGTCCTGACTTTC. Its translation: CASSLGRGANVLTF.

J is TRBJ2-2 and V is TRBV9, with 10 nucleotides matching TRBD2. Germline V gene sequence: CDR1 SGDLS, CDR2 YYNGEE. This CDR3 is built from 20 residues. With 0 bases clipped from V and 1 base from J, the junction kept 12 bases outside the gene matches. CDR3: CASSVATVPSGSRNTGELFF. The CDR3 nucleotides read TGTGCCAGCAGCGTAGCTACTGTTCCTAGCGGGAGTAGGAACACCGGGGAGCTGTTTTTT.

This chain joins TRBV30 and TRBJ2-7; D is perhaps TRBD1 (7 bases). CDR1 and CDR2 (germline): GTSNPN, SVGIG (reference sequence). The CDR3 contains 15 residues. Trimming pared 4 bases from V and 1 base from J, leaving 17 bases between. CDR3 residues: CAWTNLQGTSYEQYF. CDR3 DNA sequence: TGTGCCTGGACCAATTTACAGGGGACTTCCTACGAGCAGTACTTC.

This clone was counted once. The CDR3 reads CASSYSQLNTEAFF. The DNA for the CDR3 is TGTGCCAGCAGTTACTCACAGCTGAACACTGAAGCTTTCTTT. The rearrangement uses TRBV6-6 and TRBJ1-1; no clear D gene. In germline, CDR1 is MNHNY, CDR2 SVGAGI (reference sequence). CDR3 length: 14 amino acids. V was pared by 0 bases and J by 0 bases, with 5 bases between.

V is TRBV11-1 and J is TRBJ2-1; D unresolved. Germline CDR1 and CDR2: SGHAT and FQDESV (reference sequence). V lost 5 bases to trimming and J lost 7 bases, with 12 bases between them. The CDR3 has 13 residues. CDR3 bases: TGTGCCAGCAGCCTATTATATATTAATGAGCAGTTCTTC. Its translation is CASSLLYINEQFF.

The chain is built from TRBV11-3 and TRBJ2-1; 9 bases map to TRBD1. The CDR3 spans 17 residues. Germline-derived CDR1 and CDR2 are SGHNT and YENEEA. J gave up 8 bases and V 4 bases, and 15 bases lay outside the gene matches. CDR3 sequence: CASSSLTLPGTGYEQFF. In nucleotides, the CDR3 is TGTGCCAGCAGCTCCCTCACACTACCTGGGACAGGGTATGAGCAGTTCTTC.

In DNA, the CDR3 is TGTGCCAGCAGTTTAGACAGCCGCACAGATACGCAGTATTTT. Protein sequence: CASSLDSRTDTQYF. This chain uses TRBV28 with TRBJ2-3; D might be TRBD1 (5 bases). Deletions cut 2 bases from V and 1 base from J, with 7 bases between. The CDR3 consists of 14 residues. The germline gives CDR1 MDHEN, CDR2 SYDVKM.

The chain's CDR3 is CASSSQGTDTQYF. CDR3 nucleotide sequence: TGCGCCAGCAGCTCTCAGGGCACAGATACGCAGTATTTT. The chain recombines TRBV5-1 with TRBJ2-3; D is unclear. The V end was cut by 3 bases, the J end by 1 base, with 6 bases between. Per germline, CDR1 SGHRS and CDR2 YFSETQ. The CDR3 length is 13 residues.

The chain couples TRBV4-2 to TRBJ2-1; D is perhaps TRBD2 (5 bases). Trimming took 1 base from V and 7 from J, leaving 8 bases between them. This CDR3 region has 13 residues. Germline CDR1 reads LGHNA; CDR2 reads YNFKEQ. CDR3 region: CASSQGSANEQFF. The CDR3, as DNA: TGTGCCAGCAGCCAAGGTAGCGCAAATGAGCAGTTCTTC.

The CDR3: CASSLKSSGNTEAFF. The CDR3, as DNA: TGTGCCAGCTCTTTAAAATCCTCGGGGAACACTGAAGCTTTCTTT. The chain links TRBV25-1 to TRBJ1-1; no definite D call. The CDR3 has 15 amino acids. V was cut by 8 bases and J by 1 base, with 17 bases left in between. Per germline, CDR1 MGHDK and CDR2 SYGVNS.

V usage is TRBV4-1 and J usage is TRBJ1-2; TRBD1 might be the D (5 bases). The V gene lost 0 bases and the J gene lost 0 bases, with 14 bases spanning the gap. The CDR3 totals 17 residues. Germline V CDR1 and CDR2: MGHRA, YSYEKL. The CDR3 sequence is CASSQDWGGHSNYGYTF. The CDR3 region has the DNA TGCGCCAGCAGCCAAGATTGGGGCGGACATTCTAACTATGGCTACACCTTC.

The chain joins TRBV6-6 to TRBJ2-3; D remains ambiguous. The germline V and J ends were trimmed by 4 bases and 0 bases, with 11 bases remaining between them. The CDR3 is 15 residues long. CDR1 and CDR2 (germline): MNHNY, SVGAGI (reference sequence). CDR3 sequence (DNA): TGTGCCAGCAGTTTACAGCACTTTAGCACAGATACGCAGTATTTT. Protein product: CASSLQHFSTDTQYF.

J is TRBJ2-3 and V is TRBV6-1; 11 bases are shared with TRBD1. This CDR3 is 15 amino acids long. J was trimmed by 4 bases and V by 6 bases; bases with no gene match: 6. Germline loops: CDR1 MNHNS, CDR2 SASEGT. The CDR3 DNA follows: TGTGCCAGCAGCTCCGGGACAGGGGGTTCAGATACGCAGTATTTT. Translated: CASSSGTGGSDTQYF.

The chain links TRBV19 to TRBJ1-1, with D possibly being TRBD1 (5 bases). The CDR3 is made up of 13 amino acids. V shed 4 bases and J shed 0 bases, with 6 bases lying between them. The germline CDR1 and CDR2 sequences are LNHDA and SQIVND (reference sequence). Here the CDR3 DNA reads TGTGCCAGTAGTAACAGGATGAACACTGAAGCTTTCTTT. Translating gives CASSNRMNTEAFF.

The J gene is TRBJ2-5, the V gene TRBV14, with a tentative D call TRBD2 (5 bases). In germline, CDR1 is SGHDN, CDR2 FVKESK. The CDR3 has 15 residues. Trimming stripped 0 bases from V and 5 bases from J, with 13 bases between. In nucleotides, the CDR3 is TGTGCCAGCAGCCAAGACTTGACGGGATCCGAGACCCAGTACTTC. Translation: CASSQDLTGSETQYF.

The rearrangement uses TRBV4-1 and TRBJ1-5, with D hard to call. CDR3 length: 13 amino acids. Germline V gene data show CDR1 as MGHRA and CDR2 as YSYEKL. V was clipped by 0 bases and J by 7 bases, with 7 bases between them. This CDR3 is CASSQERSQPQHF. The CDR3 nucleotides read TGCGCCAGCAGCCAAGAAAGGAGCCAGCCCCAGCATTTT.

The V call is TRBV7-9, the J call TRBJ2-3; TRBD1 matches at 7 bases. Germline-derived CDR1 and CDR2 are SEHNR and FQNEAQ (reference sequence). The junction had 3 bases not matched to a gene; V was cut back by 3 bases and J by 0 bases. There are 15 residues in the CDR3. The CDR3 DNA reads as TGTGCCAGCAGCTTGGACAGGACTAGCACAGATACGCAGTATTTT. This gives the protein CASSLDRTSTDTQYF.

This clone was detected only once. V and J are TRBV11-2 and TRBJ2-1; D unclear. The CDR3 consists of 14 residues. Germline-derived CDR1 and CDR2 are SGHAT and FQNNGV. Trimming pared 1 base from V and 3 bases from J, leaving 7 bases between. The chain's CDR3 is CASSLAGFYNEQFF. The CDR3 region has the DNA TGTGCCAGCAGCTTAGCAGGCTTCTACAATGAGCAGTTCTTC. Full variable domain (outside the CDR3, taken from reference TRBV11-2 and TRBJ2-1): EAGVAQSPRYKIIEKRQSVAFWCNPISGHATLYWYQQILGQGPKLLIQFQNNGVVDDSQLPKDRFSAERLKGVDSTLKIQPAKLEDSAVYLCASSLAGFYNEQFFGPGTRLTVL.